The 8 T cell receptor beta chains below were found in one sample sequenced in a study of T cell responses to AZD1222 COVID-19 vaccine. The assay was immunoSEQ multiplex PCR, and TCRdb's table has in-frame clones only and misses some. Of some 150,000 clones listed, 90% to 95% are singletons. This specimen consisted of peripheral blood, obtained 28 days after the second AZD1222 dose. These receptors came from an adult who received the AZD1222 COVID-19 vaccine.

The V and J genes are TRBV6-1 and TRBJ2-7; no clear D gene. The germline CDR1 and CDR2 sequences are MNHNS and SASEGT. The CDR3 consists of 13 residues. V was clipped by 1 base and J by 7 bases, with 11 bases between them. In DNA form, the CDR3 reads TGTGCCAGCAGTGAAGTTAGGCAGCGAGAGCAGTACTTC. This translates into CASSEVRQREQYF.

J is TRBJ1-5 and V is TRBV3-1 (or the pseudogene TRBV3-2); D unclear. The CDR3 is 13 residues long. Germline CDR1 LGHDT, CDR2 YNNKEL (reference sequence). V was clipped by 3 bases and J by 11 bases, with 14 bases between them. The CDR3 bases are TGTGCCAGCAGCCATACAACCCAGGCAGCCCAGCATTTT. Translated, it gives CASSHTTQAAQHF.

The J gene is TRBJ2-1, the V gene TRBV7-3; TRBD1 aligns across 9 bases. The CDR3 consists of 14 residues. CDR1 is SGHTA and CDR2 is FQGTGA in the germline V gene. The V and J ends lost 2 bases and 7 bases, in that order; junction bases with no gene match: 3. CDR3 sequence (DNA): TGTGCCAGCAGCTTAGCGACAGGGGGGAATGAGCAGTTCTTC. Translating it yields CASSLATGGNEQFF.

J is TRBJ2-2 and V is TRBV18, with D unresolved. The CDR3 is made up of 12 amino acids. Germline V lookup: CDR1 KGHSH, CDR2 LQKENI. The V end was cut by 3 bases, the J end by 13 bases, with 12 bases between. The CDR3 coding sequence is TGTGCCAGCTCACCGACCTCTACGGGGCTGTTTTTT. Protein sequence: CASSPTSTGLFF. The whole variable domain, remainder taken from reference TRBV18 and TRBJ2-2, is NAGVMQNPRHLVRRRGQEARLRCSPMKGHSHVYWYRQLPEEGLKFMVYLQKENIIDESGMPKERFSAEFPKEGPSILRIQQVVRGDSAAYFCASSPTSTGLFFGEGSRLTVL.

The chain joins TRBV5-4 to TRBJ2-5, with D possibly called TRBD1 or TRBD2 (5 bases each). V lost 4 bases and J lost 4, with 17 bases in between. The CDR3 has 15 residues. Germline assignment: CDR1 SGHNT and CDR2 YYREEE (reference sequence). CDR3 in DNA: TGTGCCAGCAGCCGAATGGGGGTTTCGGCAGAGACCCAGTACTTC. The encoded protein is CASSRMGVSAETQYF. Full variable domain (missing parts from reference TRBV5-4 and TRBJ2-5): ETGVTQSPTHLIKTRGQQVTLRCSSQSGHNTVSWYQQALGQGPQFIFQYYREEENGRGNFPPRFSGLQFPNYSSELNVNALELDDSALYLCASSRMGVSAETQYFGPGTRLLVL.

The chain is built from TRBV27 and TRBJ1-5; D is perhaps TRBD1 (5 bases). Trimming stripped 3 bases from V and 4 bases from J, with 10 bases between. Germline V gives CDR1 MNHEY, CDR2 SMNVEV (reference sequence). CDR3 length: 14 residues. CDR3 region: CASSFGTNNQPQHF. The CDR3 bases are TGTGCCAGCAGTTTCGGGACGAATAATCAGCCCCAGCATTTT.

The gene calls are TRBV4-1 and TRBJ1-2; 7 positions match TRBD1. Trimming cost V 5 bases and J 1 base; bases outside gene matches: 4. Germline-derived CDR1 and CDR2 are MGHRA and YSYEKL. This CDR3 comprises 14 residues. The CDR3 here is CASSGGDSNYGYTF. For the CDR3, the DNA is TGCGCCAGCAGCGGGGGGGACAGTAACTATGGCTACACCTTC.

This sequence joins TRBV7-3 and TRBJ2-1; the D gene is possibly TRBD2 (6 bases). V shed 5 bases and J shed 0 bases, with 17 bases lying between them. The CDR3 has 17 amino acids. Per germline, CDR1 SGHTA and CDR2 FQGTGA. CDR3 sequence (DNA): TGTGCCAGCAGCAAAAGGGCGGGGACCCTCTCCTACAATGAGCAGTTCTTC. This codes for CASSKRAGTLSYNEQFF.